Shown below are 19 T cell receptor beta chains from a single sample sequenced in a study of tissue T cells after allogeneic stem cell transplantation. TCRdb's table, derived via immunoSEQ multiplex PCR, lists solely in-frame clones and lacks some. The data contain fewer than 4,500 clones, 40% to 60% of them singletons. Sample time point: mouse harvest day 14 after allogeneic transplant. Tail vein injection delivered 10^7 T-cell-depleted bone marrow cells and 10^6 splenic CD5+ T cells. Sequenced input: gut tissue. These receptors all stem from a female BALB/c mouse given C57BL/6 T cells with graft-versus-host disease after an allogeneic hematopoietic cell transplant.

In regard to this clone: Gene names denote mouse genes. The read finishes 1 residue shy of the CDR3 end, and the germline J gene is used to complete it. This sequence joins TRBV12-1 and TRBJ2-2; no definite D call. V lost 2 bases to trimming and J lost 2 bases, with 5 bases between them. Germline V gene lookup returns CDR1 SGHSN and CDR2 HYEKVE. The CDR3 totals 13 residues. Incomplete CDR3 DNA: TGTGCCAGCTCTCAACTGAACACCGGGCAGCTCTAC. This encodes CASSQLNTGQLY. The full-length CDR3 reads as CASSQLNTGQLYF.

By its share, this clone is medium-sized (0.01 to 0.1%). Germline and genes: mouse. The CDR3 end falls 1 residue outside the read, so it is completed with the germline J gene. This chain links TRBV26 with TRBJ2-1, with 9 bases aligning to TRBD1. Germline V gene lookup returns CDR1 KGHPV and CDR2 FQNQEV (reference sequence). With V trimmed by 0 bases and J by 3 bases, 0 bases remained unmatched. The CDR3 has 15 residues. The covered CDR3 bases are TGTGCCAGCAGTCTGTCGGGACAGGGCTATGCTGAGCAGTTC. Amino acids: CASSLSGQGYAEQF. The full CDR3 protein reads CASSLSGQGYAEQFF.

A note on this clone: Genes here carry mouse names. The missing CDR3 end, 1 residue past where the read stops, is filled in from the germline J gene. The chain recombines TRBV12-2 with TRBJ2-7; D might be TRBD2 (6 bases). Looked up from germline, CDR1 is SGHLS and CDR2 is HYDKME. The ends were cut back, 0 bases at V and 7 bases at J, with 6 bases in the middle. The CDR3 consists of 11 residues. CDR3 in amino acids: CASSLDWEQYF. The sequenced part of the CDR3 DNA is TGTGCCAGCTCTCTCGACTGGGAACAGTAC.

With respect to this clone: Germline and genes: mouse. From the germline J gene comes the end of the CDR3, since the read stops 1 residue before it. This chain connects TRBV12-2 to TRBJ2-2; TRBD2 is a possible D gene (5 bases). V was shortened by 1 base and J by 4 bases, with 9 bases between the two germline ends. CDR1 and CDR2 from the germline V gene are SGHLS and HYDKME. The CDR3 covers 14 residues. This chain's CDR3 is CASSLGVSTGQLYF. Incomplete CDR3 DNA: TGTGCCAGCTCTCTTGGGGTGAGCACCGGGCAGCTCTAC.

There are a few counts of this clone. The gene names here belong to mouse. Coverage ceases 1 residue before the CDR3 finishes, and the germline J gene fills in the end. V gene TRBV24 combines with J gene TRBJ1-3; D remains unclear. The CDR3 covers 12 residues. Trimming pared 6 bases from V and 0 bases from J, leaving 3 bases between. Germline loops: CDR1 KGHTA, CDR2 FRNEEI. The CDR3 region is CASRISGNTLYF. The CDR3 bases that were read are TGTGCCAGCAGGATTTCTGGAAATACGCTCTAT.

This clone is labeled large. Here the gene names and germline are mouse. CDR3 DNA, as far as it was read: TGTGCCAGCTCTAGGGGACTGGGGGGGCGCTATGCTGAGCAGTTC. Encoded protein: CASSRGLGGRYAEQF. The complete CDR3 sequence is CASSRGLGGRYAEQFF. The chain couples TRBV12-2 to TRBJ2-1; 14 positions agree with TRBD2. Read data end 1 residue before the CDR3 end; the end is taken from the germline J gene. There are 16 residues in the CDR3. The germline V gene has CDR1 SGHLS and CDR2 HYDKME. V gave up 3 bases and J gave up 3 bases; unmatched junction bases: 3.

In its sample, this clone ranks as medium-sized. Germline and genes: mouse. The CDR3 goes on 1 residue after the read ends, and that part is filled in from the germline J gene. V usage is TRBV12-1 and J usage is TRBJ2-7; 9 bases are a match to TRBD2. Germline CDR1 SGHSN, CDR2 HYEKVE. Trimming at V came to 0 bases and at J to 4 bases, leaving 0 bases not matched to a gene. The CDR3 spans 13 residues. The covered CDR3 bases are TGTGCCAGCTCTCTCACTGGGGGGTATGAACAGTAC. Translated: CASSLTGGYEQY. The whole CDR3 sequence reads CASSLTGGYEQYF.

Points on this clone: Mouse gene names and germline throughout. The read terminates 1 residue before the CDR3 end, so the remaining end is supplied by the germline J gene. The chain combines TRBV19 with TRBJ1-1; TRBD1 matches 11 bases. This CDR3 contains 14 residues. V dropped 4 bases and J dropped 4; count of bases not matched to a gene: 3. The V gene's germline CDR1 is FNHDT and CDR2 SITEND (reference sequence). The chain's CDR3 is CASSRDRGFTEVFF. CDR3 DNA, as far as it was read: TGTGCCAGCAGTCGGGACAGGGGGTTCACAGAAGTCTTC.

With respect to this clone: These gene names are mouse names. The read gets to within 1 residue of the CDR3 end, and the germline J gene fills in the rest. This chain uses TRBV13-2 with TRBJ2-7; no firm D call. Germline values: CDR1 NNHNN, CDR2 SYGAGS (reference sequence). Deletions cut 6 bases from V and 3 bases from J, with 4 bases between. This CDR3 is 10 amino acids long. The covered CDR3 bases are TGTGCCAGCGCCGTCTATGAACAGTAC. Protein product: CASAVYEQY. The whole CDR3 protein reads CASAVYEQYF.

On this clone itself: Mouse gene names apply. Read data end 1 residue before the CDR3 end; the end is taken from the germline J gene. This chain links TRBV26 with TRBJ1-4; 7 bases agree with TRBD1. CDR1 KGHPV and CDR2 FQNQEV come from the germline V gene (reference sequence). Trimming took 5 bases from V and 2 from J; bases not matched to a gene: 2. The CDR3 sequence is 14 residues long. The CDR3 reads CASSRTGSNERLFF. The part of the CDR3 DNA that was read is TGTGCCAGCAGTAGGACAGGATCCAACGAAAGATTATTT.

About this clone itself: The germline and genes are mouse ones. Sequencing ends 1 residue short of the CDR3 end; the germline J gene provides the rest. Other nucleotide sequences from this sample produce the same CDR3. The V call is TRBV26, the J call TRBJ1-1, with 10 bases identical to TRBD1. This CDR3 spans 13 amino acids. V lost 4 bases, J lost 11 bases, and 7 bases stayed unmatched. Per germline, CDR1 KGHPV and CDR2 FQNQEV (reference sequence). The CDR3 sequence: CASSRGTGEKVFF. The CDR3 DNA, read in part, is TGTGCCAGCAGTCGCGGGACAGGGGAGAAGGTCTTC.

This clone was seen a handful of times. Any gene name here is a mouse gene name. Read coverage stops 1 residue before the CDR3 terminus; the germline J gene supplies the remainder. This chain uses TRBV19 with TRBJ2-7; D may correspond to TRBD1 or TRBD2 (5 bases each). The CDR3 consists of 14 residues. Germline V gene sequence: CDR1 FNHDT, CDR2 SITEND (reference sequence). Trimming removed 5 bases at V and 3 bases at J, with 15 bases between. Incomplete CDR3 DNA: TGTGCCAGCAGCTCGGGACCCCTCTTCTATGAACAGTAC. Its protein product is CASSSGPLFYEQY. The whole CDR3 region reads CASSSGPLFYEQYF.

On this clone: Here the gene names and germline are mouse. The missing CDR3 end, 1 residue past where the read stops, is filled in from the germline J gene. The rearrangement links TRBV23 to TRBJ1-1; the tabulated D call, TRBD1, remains unverified against the DNA. This CDR3 contains 13 residues. The germline V gene has CDR1 KGHTA and CDR2 FQNQQP. CDR3: CSSSLQGNTEVFF. CDR3 bases read: TGCTCCAGCAGTTTACAGGGGAACACAGAAGTCTTC. Variable domain in full (rest from reference TRBV23 and TRBJ1-1): DAAVTQKPRYLIKMKGQEAEMKCIPEKGHTAVFWYQQKQSKELKFLIYFQNQQPLDQIDMVKERFSAVCPSSSLCSLGIRTCEAEDSALYLCSSSLQGNTEVFFGKGTRLTVV.

By share, this clone counts as medium-sized. Gene names and germline match the mouse. Read coverage stops 1 residue before the CDR3 terminus; the germline J gene supplies the remainder. V and J are TRBV20 and TRBJ2-1; D ambiguous. Looked up from germline, CDR1 is GFQATS and CDR2 is STVNSAI. V lost 1 base to trimming and J lost 4 bases, with 8 bases between them. The CDR3 covers 13 residues. CDR3 amino acids: CGARARRYAEQFF. Partial CDR3 DNA: TGTGGTGCTAGGGCCCGGAGATATGCTGAGCAGTTC.

This clone counts as large. The gene names here belong to mouse. The read ends 1 residue before the CDR3 terminus; that terminus is restored from the germline J gene. The chain links TRBV3 to TRBJ2-4; D gene uncertain. The CDR3 covers 13 residues. Germline values: CDR1 SNHLY, CDR2 FYNGKV (reference sequence). Trimming shortened V by 2 bases and J by 3 bases, and 6 bases separated the two germline ends. The CDR3 DNA, read in part, is TGTGCCAGCAGCTTAAAAGGACAAAACACCTTGTAC. It encodes CASSLKGQNTLY. The complete CDR3 protein is CASSLKGQNTLYF.

About this clone itself: Each gene name is a mouse one. The CDR3 spells CASSLSRHTLSNERLFF. The CDR3 DNA, read in part, is TGTGCCAGCAGTCTGTCACGGCACACTCTTTCCAACGAAAGATTATTT. The chain carries TRBV26 and TRBJ1-4; unclear D gene. The read stops 1 residue short of the end of the CDR3; the missing end is completed from the germline J gene. Per germline, CDR1 KGHPV and CDR2 FQNQEV (reference sequence). This CDR3 contains 17 residues. V was trimmed by 0 bases and J by 0 bases, leaving 11 bases between them.

Remarks on this clone: Gene names follow the mouse nomenclature. The CDR3 extends 1 residue past the end of the read, so its final part is completed from the germline J gene. This chain connects TRBV4 to TRBJ1-6; D gene uncertain. TRBJ1-6 is an ORF, and what it does is uncertain. V was shortened by 4 bases and J by 0 bases, with 1 base between the two germline ends. The CDR3 is 13 residues long. From germline, CDR1 is LGHDT and CDR2 YNNKQL (reference sequence). Partial CDR3 DNA: TGTGCCAGCAGCTTTTCCTATAATTCGCCCCTCTAC. The encoded protein is CASSFSYNSPLY. The full CDR3 reads CASSFSYNSPLYF.

As for this clone: Here the gene names and germline are mouse. The CDR3 DNA, read in part, is TGTGCCAGCAGTCTGCAGGGGGCAAACTCCGACTACACC. This translates into CASSLQGANSDYT. The CDR3 in full is CASSLQGANSDYTF. This chain links TRBV26 with TRBJ1-2; TRBD1 aligns across 7 bases. Read sequence stops 1 residue before the CDR3 end, and the germline J gene provides the missing end. The CDR3 spans 14 residues. The J segment lost 0 bases and the V segment lost 2 bases, leaving 0 bases of the junction unmatched. From germline, CDR1 is KGHPV and CDR2 FQNQEV (reference sequence).

On this clone itself: Here the gene names and germline are mouse. The CDR3 end lies 1 residue beyond the end of the read and is filled in from the germline J gene. The gene calls are TRBV26 and TRBJ1-5, with D uncertain. Deletions cut 2 bases from V and 0 bases from J, with 5 bases between. Germline CDR1 reads KGHPV; CDR2 reads FQNQEV (reference sequence). The CDR3 length is 14 residues. CDR3 amino acids: CASSLTNNNQAPLF. The sequenced CDR3 bases are TGTGCCAGCAGTCTGACAAATAACAACCAGGCTCCGCTT.